The 8 T cell receptor beta chains below come from one sample, sequenced in a study of OX40 agonist ivuxolimab in advanced cancers. Profiled with immunoSEQ multiplex PCR; TCRdb holds only in-frame clones, not every one. This sample has some 55,000 clones; roughly 92% occur once, and the top ten carry over 9.5%. The specimen comprised CD4+ or CD8+ T cells sorted from blood, sampled in a trial of the OX40 agonist ivuxolimab. The origin of the receptors is an adult with an advanced solid tumor such as melanoma, head and neck, liver or kidney cancer.

The CDR3 DNA follows: TGTGCCGGGACCACAGGGGTTAATGAAAAACTGTTTTTT. The encoded protein is CAGTTGVNEKLFF. The rearrangement uses TRBV6-5 and TRBJ1-4, with 7 bases lining up with TRBD1. Trimming removed 11 bases from V and 4 bases from J; junction bases left unmatched: 7. In germline, CDR1 is MNHEY, CDR2 SVGAGI. The CDR3 sequence is 13 residues long.

The chain links TRBV6-4 to TRBJ2-1; no firm D call. Trimming removed 0 bases at V and 9 bases at J, with 6 bases between. This CDR3 contains 12 residues. CDR1 MRHNA and CDR2 SNTAGT come from the germline V gene. The CDR3 region is CASSDSYGEQFF. The CDR3 nucleotides read TGTGCCAGCAGTGACTCTTATGGTGAGCAGTTCTTC.

The chain recombines TRBV18 with TRBJ1-2, with D possibly being TRBD1 (5 bases). The germline V gene has CDR1 KGHSH and CDR2 LQKENI. The V gene lost 3 bases and the J gene lost 8 bases, with 13 bases spanning the gap. The CDR3 totals 13 residues. CDR3 region: CASSPPGPRGYTF. The CDR3 DNA follows: TGTGCCAGCTCACCGCCGGGACCCAGGGGCTACACCTTC.

The chain uses TRBV6-6 and TRBJ1-2; a weak D match, TRBD1 (6 bases). There are 12 residues in the CDR3. Trimming took off 11 bases at V and 4 bases at J, with 14 bases between the two ends. CDR1 is MNHNY and CDR2 is SVGAGI in the germline V gene (reference sequence). The CDR3 loop is CAGRGQSYGYTF. The CDR3 DNA is TGTGCCGGACGGGGGCAGTCCTATGGCTACACCTTC.

The chain is built from TRBV10-3 and TRBJ2-1; D is perhaps TRBD2 (6 bases). The CDR3 length is 14 residues. Germline V gene lookup returns CDR1 ENHRY and CDR2 SYGVKD. Trimming stripped 7 bases from V and 9 bases from J, with 19 bases between. The CDR3, as DNA: TGTGCCATCAAAAATGGAGGGTCTAACTTTGAGCAGTTCTTC. This gives the protein CAIKNGGSNFEQFF.

The chain uses TRBV4-1 and TRBJ2-1, with D perhaps TRBD2 (5 bases). This CDR3 contains 18 residues. Germline V CDR1 and CDR2: MGHRA, YSYEKL. V shed 2 bases and J shed 3 bases, with 20 bases lying between them. This chain's CDR3 is CASSQSGYSETIYNEQFF. CDR3 nucleotide sequence: TGCGCCAGCAGCCAAAGTGGGTATAGCGAGACCATCTACAATGAGCAGTTCTTC.

The chain couples TRBV28 to TRBJ1-4, with 8 bases matching TRBD1. V lost 6 bases to trimming and J lost 4 bases; unmatched junction nucleotides: 10. The CDR3 sequence is 16 residues long. CDR1 is MDHEN, CDR2 SYDVKM, per germline. This CDR3 reads CASSSPGGRVNEKLFF. Written as DNA, the CDR3 is TGTGCCAGCAGCAGTCCAGGGGGCAGGGTTAATGAAAAACTGTTTTTT.

The chain uses TRBV6-6 and TRBJ2-7; weak D call: TRBD1 (5 bases). CDR1 is MNHNY and CDR2 is SVGAGI in the germline V gene (reference sequence). CDR3 size: 14 residues. V lost 2 bases to trimming and J lost 0 bases, with 8 bases between them. The CDR3 region has the DNA TGTGCCAGCAGTTACGACAGAAACTCCTACGAGCAGTACTTC. This encodes CASSYDRNSYEQYF.